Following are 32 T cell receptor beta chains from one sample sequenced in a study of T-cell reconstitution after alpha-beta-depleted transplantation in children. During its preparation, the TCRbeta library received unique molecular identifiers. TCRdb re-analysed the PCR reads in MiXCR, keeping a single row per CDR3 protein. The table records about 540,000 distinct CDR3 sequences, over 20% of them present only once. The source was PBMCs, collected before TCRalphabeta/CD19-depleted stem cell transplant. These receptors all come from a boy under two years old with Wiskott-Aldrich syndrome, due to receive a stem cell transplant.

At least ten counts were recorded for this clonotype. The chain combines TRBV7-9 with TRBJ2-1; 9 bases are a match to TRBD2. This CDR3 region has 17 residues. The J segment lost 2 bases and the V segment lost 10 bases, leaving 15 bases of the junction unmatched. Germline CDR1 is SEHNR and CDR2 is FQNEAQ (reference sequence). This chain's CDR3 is CATPSSGTIATYNEQFF. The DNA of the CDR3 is TGTGCCACTCCTTCTAGCGGGACGATAGCCACCTACAATGAGCAGTTCTTC.

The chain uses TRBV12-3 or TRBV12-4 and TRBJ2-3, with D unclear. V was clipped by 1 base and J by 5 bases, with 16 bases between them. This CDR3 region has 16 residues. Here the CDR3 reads CASSLVLATPLDTQYF. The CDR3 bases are TGTGCCAGCAGTTTAGTCTTAGCTACTCCGCTAGATACGCAGTATTTT.

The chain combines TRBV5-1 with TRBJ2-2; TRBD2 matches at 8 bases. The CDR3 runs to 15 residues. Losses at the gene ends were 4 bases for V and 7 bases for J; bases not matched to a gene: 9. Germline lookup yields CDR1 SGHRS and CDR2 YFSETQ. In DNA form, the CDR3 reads TGCGCCAGCAGCACCTTTTCGCGGGAGGTCGGGGAGCTGTTTTTT. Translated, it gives CASSTFSREVGELFF. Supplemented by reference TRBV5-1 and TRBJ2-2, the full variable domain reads KAGVTQTPRYLIKTRGQQVTLSCSPISGHRSVSWYQQTPGQGLQFLFEYFSETQRNKGNFPGRFSGRQFSNSRSEMNVSTLELGDSALYLCASSTFSREVGELFFGEGSRLTVL.

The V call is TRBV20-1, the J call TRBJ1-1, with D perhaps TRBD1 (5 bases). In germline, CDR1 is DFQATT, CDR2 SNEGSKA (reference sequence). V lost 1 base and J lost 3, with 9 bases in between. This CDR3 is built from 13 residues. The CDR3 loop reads CSARAGGDTEAFF. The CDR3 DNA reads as TGCAGTGCTAGAGCGGGAGGGGACACTGAAGCTTTCTTT.

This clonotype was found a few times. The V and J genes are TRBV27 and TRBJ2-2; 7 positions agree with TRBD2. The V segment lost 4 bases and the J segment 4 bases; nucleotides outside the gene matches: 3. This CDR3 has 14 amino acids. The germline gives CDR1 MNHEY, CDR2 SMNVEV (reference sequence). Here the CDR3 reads CASSSGRPTGELFF. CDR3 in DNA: TGTGCCAGCAGTTCCGGGAGGCCCACCGGGGAGCTGTTTTTT.

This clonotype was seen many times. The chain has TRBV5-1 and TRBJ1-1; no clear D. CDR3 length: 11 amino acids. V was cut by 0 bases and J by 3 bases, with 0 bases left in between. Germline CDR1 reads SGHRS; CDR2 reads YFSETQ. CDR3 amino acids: CASSLDTEAFF. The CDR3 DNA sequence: TGCGCCAGCAGCTTGGACACTGAAGCTTTCTTT.

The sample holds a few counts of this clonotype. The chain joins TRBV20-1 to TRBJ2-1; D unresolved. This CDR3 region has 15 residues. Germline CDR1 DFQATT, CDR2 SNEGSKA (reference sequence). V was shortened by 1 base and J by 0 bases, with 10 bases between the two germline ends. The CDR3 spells CSARGLTDSYNEQFF. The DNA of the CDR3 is TGCAGTGCTAGAGGGCTAACGGACTCCTACAATGAGCAGTTCTTC.

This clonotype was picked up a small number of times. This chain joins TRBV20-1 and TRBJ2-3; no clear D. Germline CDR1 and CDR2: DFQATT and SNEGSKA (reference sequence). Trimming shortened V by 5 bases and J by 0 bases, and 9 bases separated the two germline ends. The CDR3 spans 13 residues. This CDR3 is CSAQLGSTDTQYF. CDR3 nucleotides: TGCAGTGCTCAACTCGGTAGCACAGATACGCAGTATTTT.

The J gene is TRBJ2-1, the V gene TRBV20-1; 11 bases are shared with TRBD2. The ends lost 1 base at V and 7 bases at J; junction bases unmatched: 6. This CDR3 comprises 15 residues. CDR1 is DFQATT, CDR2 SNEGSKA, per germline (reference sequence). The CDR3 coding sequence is TGCAGTGCTAGAGGGCTAGCGGGAGGTGGTAATGAGCAGTTCTTC. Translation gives CSARGLAGGGNEQFF.

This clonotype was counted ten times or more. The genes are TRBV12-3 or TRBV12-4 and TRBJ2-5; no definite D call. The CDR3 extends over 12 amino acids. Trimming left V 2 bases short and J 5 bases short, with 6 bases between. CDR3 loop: CASSLTGETQYF. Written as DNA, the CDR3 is TGTGCCAGCAGTTTAACCGGGGAGACCCAGTACTTC.

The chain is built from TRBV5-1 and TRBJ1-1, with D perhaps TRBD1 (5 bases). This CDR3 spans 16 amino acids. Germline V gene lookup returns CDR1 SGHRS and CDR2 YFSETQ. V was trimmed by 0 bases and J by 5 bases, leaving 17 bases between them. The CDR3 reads CASSLGFSRAGTEAFF. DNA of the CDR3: TGCGCCAGCAGCTTGGGTTTCAGCAGGGCTGGGACTGAAGCTTTCTTT.

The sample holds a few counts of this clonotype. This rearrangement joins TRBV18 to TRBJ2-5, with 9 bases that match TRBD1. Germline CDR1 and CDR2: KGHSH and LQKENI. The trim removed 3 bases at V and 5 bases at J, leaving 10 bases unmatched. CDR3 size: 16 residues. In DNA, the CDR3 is TGTGCCAGCTCACCGCAACCGGGACAGGGATTGGAGACCCAGTACTTC. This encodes CASSPQPGQGLETQYF.

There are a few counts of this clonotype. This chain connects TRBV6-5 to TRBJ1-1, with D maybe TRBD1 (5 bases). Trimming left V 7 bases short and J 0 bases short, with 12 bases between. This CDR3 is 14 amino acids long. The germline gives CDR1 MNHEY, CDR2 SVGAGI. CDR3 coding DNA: TGTGCCAGCAAAGACCGGGGCTTGAACACTGAAGCTTTCTTT. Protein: CASKDRGLNTEAFF.

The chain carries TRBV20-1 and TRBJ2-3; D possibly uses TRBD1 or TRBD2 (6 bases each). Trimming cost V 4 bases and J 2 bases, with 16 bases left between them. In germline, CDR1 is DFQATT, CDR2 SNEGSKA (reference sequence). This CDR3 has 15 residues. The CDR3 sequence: CSATWGAGITDTQYF. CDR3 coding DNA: TGCAGTGCTACCTGGGGGGCGGGGATCACAGATACGCAGTATTTT.

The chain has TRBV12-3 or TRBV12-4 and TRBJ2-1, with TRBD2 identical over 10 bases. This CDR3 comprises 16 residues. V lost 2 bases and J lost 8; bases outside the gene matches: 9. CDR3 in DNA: TGTGCCAGCAGTTTAAAGGTCCTAGCGGGAGAGCATGAGCAGTTCTTC. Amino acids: CASSLKVLAGEHEQFF.

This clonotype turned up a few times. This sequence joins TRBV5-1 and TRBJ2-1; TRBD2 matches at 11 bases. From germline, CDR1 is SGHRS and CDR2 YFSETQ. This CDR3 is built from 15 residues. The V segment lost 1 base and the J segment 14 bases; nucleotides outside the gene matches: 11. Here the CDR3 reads CASSLSSTSGGFKFF. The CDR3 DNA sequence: TGCGCCAGCAGCTTGTCCTCAACTAGCGGGGGTTTTAAGTTCTTC.

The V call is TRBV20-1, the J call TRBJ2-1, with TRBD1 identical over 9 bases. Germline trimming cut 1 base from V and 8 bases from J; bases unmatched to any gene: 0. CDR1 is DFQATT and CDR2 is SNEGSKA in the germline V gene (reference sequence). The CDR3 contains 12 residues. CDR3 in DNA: TGCAGTGCTAGAGGGGACAGGGATGAGCAGTTCTTC. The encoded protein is CSARGDRDEQFF.

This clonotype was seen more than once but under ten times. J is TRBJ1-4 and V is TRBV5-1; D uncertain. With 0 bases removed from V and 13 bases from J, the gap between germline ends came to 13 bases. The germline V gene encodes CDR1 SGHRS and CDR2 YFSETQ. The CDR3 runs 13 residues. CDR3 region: CASSLDHQVPLFF. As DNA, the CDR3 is TGCGCCAGCAGCTTGGACCACCAGGTACCACTGTTTTTT.

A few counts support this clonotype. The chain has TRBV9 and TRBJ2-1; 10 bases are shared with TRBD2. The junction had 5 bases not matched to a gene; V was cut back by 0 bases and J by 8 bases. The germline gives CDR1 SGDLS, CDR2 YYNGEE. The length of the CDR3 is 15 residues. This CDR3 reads CASSVGASGSYEQFF. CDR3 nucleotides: TGTGCCAGCAGCGTAGGAGCTAGCGGGAGCTATGAGCAGTTCTTC.

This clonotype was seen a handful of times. The CDR3 DNA sequence: TGTGCCAGCAGTGACCGGGACCGATACTCCTACGAGCAGTACTTC. Residues: CASSDRDRYSYEQYF. The rearrangement joins TRBV6-1 to TRBJ2-7; D tentatively fits TRBD1 or TRBD2 (5 bases each). V lost 3 bases and J 0 bases, leaving 12 bases between the germline ends. The germline CDR1 and CDR2 sequences are MNHNS and SASEGT. This CDR3 region has 15 residues.

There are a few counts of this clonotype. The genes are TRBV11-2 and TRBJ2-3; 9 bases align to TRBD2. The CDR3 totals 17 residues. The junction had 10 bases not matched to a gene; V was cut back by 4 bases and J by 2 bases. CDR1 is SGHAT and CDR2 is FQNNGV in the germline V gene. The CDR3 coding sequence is TGTGCCAGCAGCTCCCGGCGGGGGGGAGGGCCCACAGATACGCAGTATTTT. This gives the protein CASSSRRGGGPTDTQYF.

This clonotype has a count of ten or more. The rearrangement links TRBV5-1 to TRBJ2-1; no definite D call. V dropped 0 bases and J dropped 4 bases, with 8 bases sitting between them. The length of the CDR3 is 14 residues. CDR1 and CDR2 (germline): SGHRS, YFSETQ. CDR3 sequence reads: CASSLVRMYNEQFF. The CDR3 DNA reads TGCGCCAGCAGCTTGGTTAGGATGTACAATGAGCAGTTCTTC.

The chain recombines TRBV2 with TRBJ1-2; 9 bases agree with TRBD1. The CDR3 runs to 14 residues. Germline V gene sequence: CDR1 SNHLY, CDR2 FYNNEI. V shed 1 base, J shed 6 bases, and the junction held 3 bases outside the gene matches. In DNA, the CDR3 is TGTGCCAGCAGTGAAGGAAGGGACAGGGATGGCTACACCTTC. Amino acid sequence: CASSEGRDRDGYTF.

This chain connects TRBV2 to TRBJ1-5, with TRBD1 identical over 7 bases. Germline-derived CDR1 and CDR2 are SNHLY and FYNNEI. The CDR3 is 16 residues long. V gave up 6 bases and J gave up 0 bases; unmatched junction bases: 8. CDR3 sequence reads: CASSEGTAYSNQPQHF. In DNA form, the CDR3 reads TGTGCCAGCAGCGAGGGGACAGCGTATAGCAATCAGCCCCAGCATTTT.

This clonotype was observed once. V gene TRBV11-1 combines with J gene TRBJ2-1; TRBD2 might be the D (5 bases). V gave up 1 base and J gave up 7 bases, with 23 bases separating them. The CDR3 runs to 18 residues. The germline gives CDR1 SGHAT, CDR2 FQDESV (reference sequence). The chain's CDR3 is CASSLGAGVGATRNEQFF. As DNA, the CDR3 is TGTGCCAGCAGCTTAGGAGCCGGTGTGGGAGCAACTAGGAATGAGCAGTTCTTC.

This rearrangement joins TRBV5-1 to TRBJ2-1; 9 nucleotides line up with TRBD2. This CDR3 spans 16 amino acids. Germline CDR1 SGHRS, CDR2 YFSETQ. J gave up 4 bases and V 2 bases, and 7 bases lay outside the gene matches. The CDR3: CASSFASGKWYNEQFF. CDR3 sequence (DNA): TGCGCCAGCAGCTTCGCTAGCGGGAAATGGTACAATGAGCAGTTCTTC.

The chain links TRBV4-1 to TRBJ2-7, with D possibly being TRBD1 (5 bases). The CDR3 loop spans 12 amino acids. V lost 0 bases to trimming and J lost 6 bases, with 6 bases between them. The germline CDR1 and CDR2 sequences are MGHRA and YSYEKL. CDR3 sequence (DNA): TGCGCCAGCAGCCAAGACAGGGCCGAGCAGTACTTC. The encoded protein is CASSQDRAEQYF.

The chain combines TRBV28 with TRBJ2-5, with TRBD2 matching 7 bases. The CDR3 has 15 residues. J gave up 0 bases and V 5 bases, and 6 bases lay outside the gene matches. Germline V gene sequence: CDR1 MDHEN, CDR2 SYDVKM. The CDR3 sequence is CASSRSGMYQETQYF. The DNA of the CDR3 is TGTGCCAGCAGTCGGAGCGGGATGTACCAAGAGACCCAGTACTTC.

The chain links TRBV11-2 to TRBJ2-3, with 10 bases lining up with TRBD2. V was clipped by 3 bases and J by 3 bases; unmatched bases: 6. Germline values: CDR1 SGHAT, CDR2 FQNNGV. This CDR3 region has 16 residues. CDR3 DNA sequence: TGTGCCAGCAGCTTGTCACTAGCGGGGAGGACAGATACGCAGTATTTT. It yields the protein CASSLSLAGRTDTQYF.

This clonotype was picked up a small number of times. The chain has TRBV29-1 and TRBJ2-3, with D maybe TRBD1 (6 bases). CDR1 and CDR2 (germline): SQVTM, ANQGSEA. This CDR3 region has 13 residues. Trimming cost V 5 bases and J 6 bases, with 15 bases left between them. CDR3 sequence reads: CSVMRAGEDTQYF. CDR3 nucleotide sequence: TGCAGCGTTATGCGGGCAGGGGAGGATACGCAGTATTTT.

The CDR3 bases are TGTGCCAGCCGACCAGGGGGGGGGAACACTGAAGCTTTCTTT. Amino acids: CASRPGGGNTEAFF. V and J are TRBV10-3 and TRBJ1-1; 7 bases line up with TRBD1. Germline V gene lookup returns CDR1 ENHRY and CDR2 SYGVKD. CDR3 size: 14 residues. Trimming cost V 10 bases and J 1 base; bases outside gene matches: 9.

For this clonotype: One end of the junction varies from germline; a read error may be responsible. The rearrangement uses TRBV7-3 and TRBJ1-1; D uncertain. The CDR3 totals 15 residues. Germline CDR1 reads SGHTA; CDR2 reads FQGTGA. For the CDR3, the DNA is TGTGCCAGCAGCTTAGATTCGGCAATGAACACTCAAGCTTTCTTT. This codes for CASSLDSAMNTQAFF.